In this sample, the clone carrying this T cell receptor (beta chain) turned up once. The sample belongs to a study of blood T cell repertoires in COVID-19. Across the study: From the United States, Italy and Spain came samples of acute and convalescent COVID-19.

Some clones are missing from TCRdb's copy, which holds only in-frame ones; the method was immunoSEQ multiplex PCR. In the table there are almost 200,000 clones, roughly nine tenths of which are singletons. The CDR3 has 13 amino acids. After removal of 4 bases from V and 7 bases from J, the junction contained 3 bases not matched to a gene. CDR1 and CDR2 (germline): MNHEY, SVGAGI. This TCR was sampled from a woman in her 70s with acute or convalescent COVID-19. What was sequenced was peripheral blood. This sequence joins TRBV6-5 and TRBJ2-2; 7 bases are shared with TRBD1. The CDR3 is CASSSTGYGELFF. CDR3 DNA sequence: TGTGCCAGCAGTTCGACAGGGTACGGGGAGCTGTTTTTT.